This is a list of T cell receptor beta chains from one sample in a study of shared clonotypes between healthy human individuals. Clones were read by immunoSEQ multiplex PCR, and TCRdb kept only the in-frame ones, dropping some. Of about a million clones in the sample, approximately 80% are singletons; the top ten hold more than 0.85%. The specimen sequenced was memory CD4+ T cells from PBMCs. The receptors come from a young man in good health. Some clones in this sample may be carry-over from other donors' samples. CDR3s leave out the opening cysteine and the closing phenylalanine or tryptophan. Fields, in order: V gene, J gene, CDR3 length, D gene, CDR3 protein. D genes are given only for firm matches.

v_call: TRBV7-3
j_call: TRBJ1-2
cdr3_length: 10
d_call: -
cdr3_aa: ASSLTGRSYT

v_call: TRBV28
j_call: TRBJ1-1
cdr3_length: 13
d_call: -
cdr3_aa: ASSHQHIQNTEAF

v_call: TRBV5-1
j_call: TRBJ1-1
cdr3_length: 9
d_call: -
cdr3_aa: ASSLGTEAF

v_call: TRBV5-1
j_call: TRBJ2-5
cdr3_length: 12
d_call: -
cdr3_aa: ASSLGRGMETQY

v_call: TRBV10-3
j_call: TRBJ2-3
cdr3_length: 9
d_call: -
cdr3_aa: AISERDTQY

v_call: TRBV6-5
j_call: TRBJ1-2
cdr3_length: 12
d_call: -
cdr3_aa: ASSYVGTDKGYT

v_call: TRBV14
j_call: TRBJ2-1
cdr3_length: 10
d_call: -
cdr3_aa: ASSQRGGEQF

v_call: TRBV5-5
j_call: TRBJ2-1
cdr3_length: 14
d_call: -
cdr3_aa: ASSLGGGNSYNEQF

v_call: TRBV28
j_call: TRBJ2-5
cdr3_length: 10
d_call: -
cdr3_aa: ASSTLGRPLY

v_call: TRBV2
j_call: TRBJ1-1
cdr3_length: 11
d_call: -
cdr3_aa: ASSGQSRAEAF

v_call: TRBV19
j_call: TRBJ1-1
cdr3_length: 12
d_call: -
cdr3_aa: ASTPEGEGTEAF

v_call: TRBV7-9
j_call: TRBJ2-7
cdr3_length: 13
d_call: TRBD2
cdr3_aa: ASSLVVAGTYEQY

v_call: TRBV29-1
j_call: TRBJ2-1
cdr3_length: 13
d_call: TRBD2
cdr3_aa: SVPSGRRSYNEQF

v_call: TRBV5-1
j_call: TRBJ2-7
cdr3_length: 10
d_call: -
cdr3_aa: ASRAETYEQY

v_call: TRBV7-2
j_call: TRBJ1-1
cdr3_length: 12
d_call: -
cdr3_aa: ASSWTTPYTEAF

v_call: TRBV5-1
j_call: TRBJ1-1
cdr3_length: 11
d_call: -
cdr3_aa: ASSPGTWDEAF

v_call: TRBV7-9
j_call: TRBJ2-6
cdr3_length: 16
d_call: -
cdr3_aa: ASSYTQGQSSGANVLT

v_call: TRBV2
j_call: TRBJ1-5
cdr3_length: 11
d_call: -
cdr3_aa: ASNGGQGQPQH

v_call: TRBV5-6
j_call: TRBJ1-2
cdr3_length: 12
d_call: TRBD1
cdr3_aa: ASKKGTALYGYT

v_call: TRBV28
j_call: TRBJ1-1
cdr3_length: 10
d_call: -
cdr3_aa: ASSPTGLVAF

v_call: TRBV18
j_call: TRBJ2-1
cdr3_length: 14
d_call: TRBD2
cdr3_aa: ASSPFTGTSGRWQF

v_call: TRBV11-2
j_call: TRBJ1-2
cdr3_length: 14
d_call: -
cdr3_aa: ASSPLMRARIGGYT

v_call: TRBV7-2
j_call: TRBJ2-7
cdr3_length: 13
d_call: -
cdr3_aa: ASSLVGERTYEQY

v_call: TRBV28
j_call: TRBJ2-7
cdr3_length: 12
d_call: -
cdr3_aa: ASRYPEGNYEQY

v_call: TRBV5-1
j_call: TRBJ1-1
cdr3_length: 13
d_call: TRBD1
cdr3_aa: ASSLVGGGNTEAF

v_call: TRBV27
j_call: TRBJ2-7
cdr3_length: 12
d_call: -
cdr3_aa: ASSPRGQTYEQY

v_call: TRBV27
j_call: TRBJ2-2
cdr3_length: 13
d_call: -
cdr3_aa: ASSLLRGPTGELF

v_call: TRBV7-9
j_call: TRBJ2-2
cdr3_length: 12
d_call: -
cdr3_aa: ASSLLMGAGELF

v_call: TRBV5-1
j_call: TRBJ1-1
cdr3_length: 12
d_call: -
cdr3_aa: ASSLGLDNTEAF